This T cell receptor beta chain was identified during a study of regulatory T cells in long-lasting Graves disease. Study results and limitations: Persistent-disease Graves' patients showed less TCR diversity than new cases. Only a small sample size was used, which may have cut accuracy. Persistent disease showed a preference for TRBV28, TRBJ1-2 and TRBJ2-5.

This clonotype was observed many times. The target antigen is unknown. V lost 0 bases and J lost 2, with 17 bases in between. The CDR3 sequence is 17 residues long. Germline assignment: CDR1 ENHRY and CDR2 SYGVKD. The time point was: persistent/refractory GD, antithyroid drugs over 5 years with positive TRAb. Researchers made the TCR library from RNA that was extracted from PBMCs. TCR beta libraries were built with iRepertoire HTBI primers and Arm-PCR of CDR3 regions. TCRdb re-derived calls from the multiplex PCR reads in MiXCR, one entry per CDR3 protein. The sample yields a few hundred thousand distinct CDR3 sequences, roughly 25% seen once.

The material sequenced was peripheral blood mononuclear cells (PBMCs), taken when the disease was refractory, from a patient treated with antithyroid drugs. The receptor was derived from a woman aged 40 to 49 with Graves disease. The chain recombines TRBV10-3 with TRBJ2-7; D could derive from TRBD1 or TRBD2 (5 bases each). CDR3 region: CAISESVQGRNPYEQYF. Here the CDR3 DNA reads TGTGCCATCAGTGAGTCTGTGCAGGGACGAAACCCCTACGAGCAGTACTTC.